This is a list of T cell receptor beta chains from one sample in a study of cytomegalovirus exposure and HLA in healthy donors. The assay was immunoSEQ multiplex PCR, and TCRdb's table has in-frame clones only and misses some. The profile covers roughly 160,000 clones, with around 69% appearing a single time and over 1.1% taken by the ten largest. Sequences were obtained from PBMCs. The source of these receptors is a man between 60 and 75 years old in good health and CMV-seronegative. Each CDR3 is given with its conserved first and last residue. D genes are given only for firm matches. Not all rows give a size; the values are once, few, many and, for expanded clones, a class.

TRBJ2-7	-	-	TRBV7-9	TGTGCCAGCAGCCCTTTTGGAGCGGATCGCCCCTACGAGCAGTACTTC	CASSPFGADRPYEQYF
TRBJ2-4	few	TRBD2	TRBV7-8	TGTGCCAGCAGCTTATATGAGCGGGGGGAAAACATTCAGTACTTC	CASSLYERGENIQYF
TRBJ2-3	few	TRBD2	TRBV19	TGTGCCAGTAGTTCTAGCGGAGGCACAGATACGCAGTATTTT	CASSSSGGTDTQYF
TRBJ1-2	-	-	TRBV30	TGTGCCTGGAGCCCAGGGGAAGGCTACACCTTC	CAWSPGEGYTF
TRBJ2-1	-	-	TRBV9	TGTGCCAGCAGCGTAGGGGCAGGTGGGTTATACAATGAGCAGTTCTTC	CASSVGAGGLYNEQFF
TRBJ2-6	-	TRBD2	TRBV4-1	TGCGCCAGCAGCCAAGTGGGGGGACTAGCGGGATCTGGGGCCAACGTCCTGACTTTC	CASSQVGGLAGSGANVLTF
TRBJ2-1	-	TRBD2	TRBV29-1	TGCAGCGTCGGGACTAGCGGCTCTCTGGGTGAGCAGTTCTTC	CSVGTSGSLGEQFF
TRBJ1-5	-	-	TRBV6-1	TGTGCCAGCACCGACAGCTTCAATCAGCCCCAGCATTTT	CASTDSFNQPQHF
TRBJ2-2	-	-	TRBV4-1	TGCGCCAGCAGCCAAAGAGATACAGGGTCCGGGGAGCTGTTTTTT	CASSQRDTGSGELFF
TRBJ1-5	-	-	TRBV10-3	TGTGCCATCAGGGGTGAGGGCAATCAGCCCCAGCATTTT	CAIRGEGNQPQHF
TRBJ1-1	few	TRBD1	TRBV29-1	TGCAGCGTTGAACAGGGGGCTGGCACTGAAGCTTTCTTT	CSVEQGAGTEAFF
TRBJ1-1	-	-	TRBV15	TGTGCCACCAGCAGTCACTCGACTGAAGCTTTCTTT	CATSSHSTEAFF
TRBJ2-3	few	TRBD2	TRBV5-1	TGCGCCAGCAGCTTGGAACAGCGGGGGGGCCCAGATACGCAGTATTTT	CASSLEQRGGPDTQYF
TRBJ2-5	-	TRBD2	TRBV2	TGTGCCAGCAGTGAACTGGGACTAACTGAAGAGACCCAGTACTTC	CASSELGLTEETQYF
TRBJ1-4	few	-	TRBV5-1	TGCGCCAGCAGCTTGGCGACAGGCCGTAATGAAAAACTGTTTTTT	CASSLATGRNEKLFF
TRBJ1-1	-	-	TRBV18	TGTGCCGGATCGGACGGGGAGAACACTGAAGCTTTCTTT	CAGSDGENTEAFF
TRBJ2-1	-	TRBD2	TRBV7-6	TGTGCCAGCAGCAGGGGACTAGCACAAAAAAGCTCCTACAATGAGCAGTTCTTC	CASSRGLAQKSSYNEQFF
TRBJ1-5	-	TRBD1	TRBV27	TGTGCCAGCAGAAGACAGGGGGCGAGCAATCAGCCCCAGCATTTT	CASRRQGASNQPQHF
TRBJ1-1	few	-	TRBV28	TGTGCCAGCAGGTACAGGGACGAAGCTTTCTTT	CASRYRDEAFF
TRBJ2-1	-	TRBD2	TRBV19	TGTGCCAGTTCTTCCTTAGCGGGGAGATACAATGAGCAGTTCTTC	CASSSLAGRYNEQFF
TRBJ1-2	-	-	TRBV6-5	TGTGCCAGCAGTACGGAGGATGGCTACACCTTC	CASSTEDGYTF
TRBJ1-2	-	-	TRBV7-9	TGTGCCAGCAGCCCCTGGGACACAGCCTATGGCAACACCTTC	CASSPWDTAYGNTF
TRBJ2-7	few	-	TRBV4-3	TGCGCCAGCAGCCGGGACCCGGGACTTATCTACGAGCAGTACTTC	CASSRDPGLIYEQYF
TRBJ2-7	-	-	TRBV28	TGTGCCAGCAGTGTAACAGTATCACACAACGAGCAGTACTTC	CASSVTVSHNEQYF
TRBJ2-1	-	TRBD2	TRBV9	TGTGCCAGCAGCGTAGGACTAGCGGGAGGCCTATACAATGAGCAGTTCTTC	CASSVGLAGGLYNEQFF
TRBJ2-7	-	TRBD2	TRBV10-2	TGCGCCAGCAGTGACAGTAGCGGGAGCTCCTACGAGCAGTACTTC	CASSDSSGSSYEQYF
TRBJ2-3	-	TRBD2	TRBV11-2	TGTGCCAGCAGCTTAGATACGAGACTAGCGGGGGGCGGGAGCACAGATACGCAGTATTTT	CASSLDTRLAGGGSTDTQYF
TRBJ2-4	once	TRBD1	TRBV4-1	TGCGCCAGCAGCCAGGGAAGGACAGGGGGAAACATTCAGTACTTC	CASSQGRTGGNIQYF
TRBJ1-3	-	-	TRBV30	TGTGCCTGGCAGGCCATCTCTGGAAACACCATATATTTT	CAWQAISGNTIYF
TRBJ2-1	-	-	TRBV7-9	TGTGCCAGCAGCCCTCTCGGACTACCCAATGAGCAGTTCTTC	CASSPLGLPNEQFF
TRBJ2-2	-	TRBD2	TRBV10-2	TGCGCCAGCAGTGAGTTCCCTAGCGGCAACACCGGGGAGCTGTTTTTT	CASSEFPSGNTGELFF
TRBJ2-3	few	-	TRBV6-4	TGTGCCAGCAGTGTTTCGGGGGATGGCACAGATACGCAGTATTTT	CASSVSGDGTDTQYF
TRBJ2-7	-	TRBD1	TRBV2	TGTGCCACCGCGACAGGGTTCACCTACGAGCAGTACTTC	CATATGFTYEQYF
TRBJ1-2	-	TRBD1	TRBV10-3	TGTGCCATCAGTGAGTCTGCGGACAGGGTTTGGGGCTACACCTTC	CAISESADRVWGYTF
TRBJ2-7	-	TRBD2	TRBV9	TGTGCCAGCAGCGTTTCTAGCGGGGGGGCCGAAGAGCAGTACTTC	CASSVSSGGAEEQYF
TRBJ2-1	-	-	TRBV28	TGCGCCAGCAAACGAGGAGACAATGAGCAGTTCTTC	CASKRGDNEQFF
TRBJ2-5	-	TRBD2	TRBV30	TGTGCCTGGAGTTCCCTAGCGGGGGTCCAAGAGACCCAGTACTTC	CAWSSLAGVQETQYF
TRBJ1-1	-	TRBD1	TRBV7-2	TGTGCCAGCACCGACAGGGACGGTTGGACTGAAGCTTTCTTT	CASTDRDGWTEAFF
TRBJ2-3	-	-	TRBV9	TGTGCCAGCGGCTCCCGGACGGGGAGCACAGATACGCAGTATTTT	CASGSRTGSTDTQYF
TRBJ2-5	-	-	TRBV9	TGTGCCAGCAGCCCGAACTCGGACAGGGAGGGACGAGAGACCCAGTACTTC	CASSPNSDREGRETQYF
TRBJ2-7	-	-	TRBV19	TGTGCCAGTAGTATAGCGAGCGGAGCAGTTACCTACGAGCAGTACTTC	CASSIASGAVTYEQYF
TRBJ1-1	few	TRBD1	TRBV7-9	TGTTCCAGCAGCTCCTCCGGGACAGGGATTGGCACTGAAGCTTTCTTT	CSSSSSGTGIGTEAFF
TRBJ1-6	-	TRBD1	TRBV13	TGTGCCAGTAGCTTAGGGCAACAGGGGGGAGGCGGTTCACCCCTCCACTTT	CASSLGQQGGGGSPLHF
TRBJ1-2	-	-	TRBV5-1	TGCGCCAGCAGCAATCAAATAGGGGCGTTGGCTGGCTACACCTTC	CASSNQIGALAGYTF
TRBJ1-2	-	TRBD1	TRBV6-6	TGTGCCAGCAGATCGACAGGGGGCGGGGATGGCTACACCTTC	CASRSTGGGDGYTF
TRBJ1-6	-	TRBD1	TRBV6-4	TGTGCCAGCAGCTCCCGGACAGGGCTCGATTCACCCCTCCACTTT	CASSSRTGLDSPLHF
TRBJ2-1	-	-	TRBV9	TGTGCCAGCAGCGCGAATACTTGGCCAGGTGAGCAGTTCTTC	CASSANTWPGEQFF
TRBJ2-6	-	-	TRBV21-1	TGTGCCAGCAGCAAAGCCCGACGGGAGGGGACTCTCTCTGGGGCCAACGTCCTGACTTTC	CASSKARREGTLSGANVLTF
TRBJ1-1	-	TRBD1	TRBV19	TGTGCCGCACACCCAGGACAGGGGTGGACTGAAGCTTTCTTT	CAAHPGQGWTEAFF
TRBJ2-7	-	TRBD2	TRBV7-8	TGTGCCAGCAACCCCCTCGGTCGAACTAGCGGGTACTACGAGCAGTACTTC	CASNPLGRTSGYYEQYF
TRBJ2-5	-	-	TRBV30	TGTGCCTGGGGGGGCACACGGGGACCTCGGGAGACCCAGTACTTC	CAWGGTRGPRETQYF
TRBJ2-7	-	TRBD1	TRBV25-1	TGTGCCAGCAGGAGGACAGGGTCGTACGAGCAGTACTTC	CASRRTGSYEQYF
TRBJ2-7	-	TRBD2	TRBV7-2	TGTGCCAGCAGCACCAGCGGGCTAGCGGGGGGATACGAGCAGTACTTC	CASSTSGLAGGYEQYF
TRBJ2-3	-	-	TRBV27	TGTGCCAGCAGTTTACGATCTCCTGTCGGGAGAGCCACAGATACGCAGTATTTT	CASSLRSPVGRATDTQYF
TRBJ2-1	-	-	TRBV27	TGTGCCAGCAGTTTATTGGGGAGAAACAATGAGCAGTTCTTC	CASSLLGRNNEQFF
TRBJ2-5	-	TRBD1	TRBV27	TGTGCCAGCAGTCCGACCGGGACAGGGGGCGGAGAGACCCAGTACTTC	CASSPTGTGGGETQYF
TRBJ2-3	-	TRBD1	TRBV28	TGTGCCAGCAGTTTAGGGGGACAGGGGGTCGTTACGCAGTATTTT	CASSLGGQGVVTQYF
TRBJ2-1	-	TRBD2	TRBV7-3	TGTGCCAGCAGCTTAGCGGGGACTAGCCATTACAATGAGCAGTTCTTC	CASSLAGTSHYNEQFF